This T cell receptor (beta chain) was identified in a study of lung T cells in sarcoidosis with Löfgren's syndrome. Study findings and constraints: Löfgren's syndrome patients reportedly showed greatest TRAV12-1 and TRBV2 expansion versus controls.

The germline V gene encodes CDR1 SNHLY and CDR2 FYNNEI. The CDR3 has 14 residues. This clonotype was detected a few times. The antigen remains undetermined. A read error may account for a junction end that differs from germline. TCRdb fed the reads into MiXCR, producing one record per CDR3 protein. The table records roughly 63,000 distinct CDR3 sequences, around 20% of them present only once. The sequencing sample was made of CD4+ T cells from PBMCs. The clonotype originates from a human donor with sarcoidosis (Löfgren's syndrome or another form), or a control subject (not recorded which). This sequence joins TRBV2 and TRBJ2-7; D uncertain. This CDR3 reads CASRFGLGPYKQYF. The CDR3 region has the DNA TGTGCCAGCAGATTCGGTTTGGGCCCCTACAAGCAGTACTTC.